The clone carrying this TCR beta chain has a handful of counts. Its antigen is not known. This specimen belongs to a study of T-cell reconstitution after alpha-beta-depleted transplantation in children. The authors prepared the TCRbeta library with unique molecular identifiers. TCRdb re-called the PCR reads with MiXCR, one entry per CDR3 protein. The sample includes roughly 310,000 distinct CDR3 sequences, approximately 23% seen only once; the top ten take approximately 11%. The CDR3 consists of 16 residues. The V end lost 3 bases, the J end lost 0 bases, and 15 bases lay between the germline ends. The germline CDR1 and CDR2 sequences are DFQATT and SNEGSKA (reference sequence). Study conclusions and caveats: Several hundred expanded graft clones reportedly gave rise to the alpha-beta T cells present about two months after transplant. Some patients' high day-60 TCRbeta diversity was traced to surviving recipient T cells and thymic progenitors. Newly generated T cells supplied most T-cell counts and diversity one year post-transplant.

The specimen was PBMCs, mostly from graft donor cells, collected 180 days after TCRalphabeta/CD19-depleted stem cell transplant. The clonotype originates from a male patient under 18 who had a stem cell transplant for acute lymphoblastic leukemia, so the T cells may come from the graft donor. This sequence joins TRBV20-1 and TRBJ2-4; TRBD1 is a possible D gene (5 bases). The CDR3 DNA follows: TGCAGTGCTAGTCCGTCTAAAGGGGTAGCCAAAAACATTCAGTACTTC. Protein product: CSASPSKGVAKNIQYF.